The 7 T cell receptor beta chains presented below share a single source sample, sequenced in a study of blood T cells in healthy people across ages. A second PCR of 7 to 11 cycles used a sample-barcoded 5' primer and a J-beta primer mix. TCRdb re-called the 5' RACE reads with MiXCR, one entry per CDR3 protein. The table records approximately 1.5 million distinct CDR3 sequences, about 31% of them present only once. Sequenced sample: blood. These receptors came from a woman in her thirties in good health.

The chain is built from TRBV4-1 and TRBJ2-7; the match to TRBD2 covers 8 bases. The V and J ends lost 2 bases and 3 bases, in that order; junction bases with no gene match: 18. The CDR3 has 19 residues. Per germline, CDR1 MGHRA and CDR2 YSYEKL. DNA for the CDR3: TGCGCCAGCAGCCAAAATCCCAGCGGGGGCCCCCTAGGACACTACGAGCAGTACTTC. As protein: CASSQNPSGGPLGHYEQYF.

This clonotype was seen repeatedly, ten times or more. CDR3 DNA sequence: TGCAGTGCTAGAGATAGGCCAGGGGGGAATGAGCAGTTCTTC. Translated, it gives CSARDRPGGNEQFF. The V and J genes are TRBV20-1 and TRBJ2-1; a possible D gene is TRBD1 (7 bases). Germline values: CDR1 DFQATT, CDR2 SNEGSKA (reference sequence). The CDR3 sequence is 14 residues long. V shed 0 bases and J shed 7 bases, with 13 bases lying between them.

V and J are TRBV20-1 and TRBJ2-5; 10 bases map to TRBD2. This CDR3 is built from 14 residues. CDR1 is DFQATT and CDR2 is SNEGSKA in the germline V gene (reference sequence). The ends lost 6 bases at V and 5 bases at J; junction bases unmatched: 9. CDR3 loop: CSATASGGGETQYF. The CDR3 DNA reads TGCAGTGCCACAGCTAGCGGGGGTGGCGAGACCCAGTACTTC.

This sequence joins TRBV9 and TRBJ2-7; D might be TRBD2 (6 bases). The DNA end is more similar to TRBJ2-5, so the J call may be wrong. In germline, CDR1 is SGDLS, CDR2 YYNGEE. The CDR3 totals 13 residues. The CDR3 loop is CASSVAAEGTQYF. The CDR3, as DNA: TGTGCCAGCAGCGTAGCTGCGGAGGGGACCCAGTACTTC.

The gene calls are TRBV2 and TRBJ1-1; D perhaps matches TRBD1 (5 bases). The V gene's germline CDR1 is SNHLY and CDR2 FYNNEI. This CDR3 region has 13 residues. With 6 bases removed from V and 1 base from J, the gap between germline ends came to 9 bases. CDR3 DNA sequence: TGTGCCAGCAGAAGGAGGGGGAACACTGAAGCTTTCTTT. It specifies CASRRRGNTEAFF.

This clonotype was seen a few times. The chain combines TRBV4-2 with TRBJ1-1, with D tentatively TRBD1 (5 bases). The V end was cut by 2 bases, the J end by 8 bases, with 9 bases between. Germline CDR1 LGHNA, CDR2 YNFKEQ. This CDR3 has 12 amino acids. The CDR3 loop is CASSQREGEAFF. The DNA for the CDR3 is TGTGCCAGCAGCCAAAGGGAGGGGGAAGCTTTCTTT.

There are a few counts of this clonotype. The chain employs TRBV5-1 and TRBJ2-7; 7 bases fit TRBD1. Germline CDR1 is SGHRS and CDR2 is YFSETQ. The length of the CDR3 is 14 residues. Losses at the gene ends were 4 bases for V and 5 bases for J; bases not matched to a gene: 9. The CDR3 sequence is CASSPTGLRNEQYF. CDR3 bases: TGCGCCAGCAGCCCGACAGGGCTCCGCAACGAGCAGTACTTC.